What follows describes a single TCR beta chain. Frequency classes this clonotype as medium-sized (0.01 to 0.1%); no count is given. No antigen is known for it. These data originate in a study of T cells in severe cutaneous drug reactions (dated by TCRdb to the late 2010s). In terms of the full investigation: Recruitment took place between the early 2010s and the late 2010s, drawing patients from Taiwan, Thailand and a European registry network. Enrollment was limited to patients whose SJS/TEN or DRESS diagnosis was probable or definite according to RegiSCAR criteria. Assignment of the culprit drug relied on both the Naranjo algorithm and the ALDEN drug causality algorithm. Blister fluids/cells, PBMC and other biological samples were taken from patients in the acute stage or the recovery stage. Single-cell sequencing, quantitative PCR validation, functional assays and transgenic mouse experiments were combined with bulk TCR sequencing. To build the libraries, iRepertoire multiplex PCR was used, and the authors pointed to a comparison in which iRepertoire and 5' RACE methods, with or without UMI, captured abundant clonotypes similarly. Here is what the overall study found, with its caveats: The authors noted that whether the public TCR generalizes to SJS/TEN caused by other drugs still needs further study. Although undetectable or scarce in tolerant-control and healthy-donor PBMC, a public TCRbeta CDR3 was found in all seven CBZ-SJS/TEN blister samples, at a mean of about 15%. A strong increase in TRBV12-4 usage was observed in CBZ-SJS/TEN patients, with averages of around 33% in blister cells and around 5% in PBMC.

The donors whose samples were sequenced had carbamazepine-induced Stevens-Johnson syndrome or toxic epidermal necrolysis (CBZ-SJS/TEN). To look for drug-specific clonotypes, next-generation sequencing was used to profile the T cell receptor repertoires of patients with drug-induced severe cutaneous adverse reactions. RNA was isolated from either blister cells of skin lesions or peripheral blood mononuclear cells. CDR1 and CDR2, per the germline V gene (reference sequence), are PRHDT and FYEKMQ. The cysteine opens and the phenylalanine closes a CDR3 of 16 amino acids. Nucleotide data are not available. Library preparation used the iRepertoire multiplex PCR system with TCR subtype-specific primers for both bulk and single-cell sequencing. Multiplex PCR with primers aimed at the V, D and J gene regions produced the bulk TCR beta libraries. Each sample contributed roughly 95-550 ng of RNA as input for preparing the bulk TCR library. An Illumina MiSeq was used to sequence bulk TCR beta amplicons. In the source study's methods: Sample misassignments and low-quality sequencing reads were removed through quality control steps. CDR3 was defined as the amino acids lying between the Y[YFLI]C motif of the V-gene and the [FW]GXGT motif of the J-segment. TRBV and TRBJ gene assignments and CDR3 clonotypes followed the IMGT database. TRBV expression in each sample was normalized to the mean expression of the same gene in PBMC from roughly 45 healthy donors. One entry per CDR3 protein sequence results from the TCRdb reprocessing of the reads, with DNA left out. Clone size and V and J calls follow TCRdb, not the original study. The table for this sample shows more than 5,500 distinct CDR3 sequences. The ten largest clones represent around a third of the sample.

The chain is encoded by TRBV13 joined to TRBJ2-2; TCRdb's D gene call, TRBD2, goes unchecked for lack of DNA. Sequencing was carried out using cells from a skin blister. The sample's cell subset or site label, in plain terms: unsorted cells from skin lesion blisters. The sequence derives from a human donor with toxic epidermal necrolysis, a severe cutaneous drug reaction. Here the CDR3 is given as CASSLGLAGETGELFF.